What follows describes a single T cell receptor beta chain. As yet, its antigen is unknown. This sample stems from a study of T cell responses to AZD1222 COVID-19 vaccine. Across the whole study: Pooled in the analysis were second doses at about 4 or about 12 weeks.

Study findings and constraints: Nearly half of the spike-specific TCRs reportedly recognize variant regions that carry no mutations. Baseline serology detected seropositivity in only six AZD1222 recipients. Clonal diversity was possibly underestimated, and the donors were mostly white British, with more females.

Only in-frame clones appear in the TCRdb table, and some are missing; sequencing was by immunoSEQ multiplex PCR. The sample has around 84,000 clones; about 85% are singletons. CDR3 length equals 14 residues. The J segment lost 3 bases and the V segment lost 6 bases, leaving 4 bases of the junction unmatched. Germline-derived CDR1 and CDR2 are MNHEY and SMNVEV (reference sequence). V gene TRBV27 combines with J gene TRBJ2-7, with 11 bases matching TRBD2. Material: peripheral blood, obtained on day 0 of AZD1222 vaccination. This receptor was identified in an adult in good health. CDR3: CASRRLAGIYEQYF. CDR3 in DNA: TGTGCCAGCAGACGACTAGCGGGAATCTACGAGCAGTACTTC.